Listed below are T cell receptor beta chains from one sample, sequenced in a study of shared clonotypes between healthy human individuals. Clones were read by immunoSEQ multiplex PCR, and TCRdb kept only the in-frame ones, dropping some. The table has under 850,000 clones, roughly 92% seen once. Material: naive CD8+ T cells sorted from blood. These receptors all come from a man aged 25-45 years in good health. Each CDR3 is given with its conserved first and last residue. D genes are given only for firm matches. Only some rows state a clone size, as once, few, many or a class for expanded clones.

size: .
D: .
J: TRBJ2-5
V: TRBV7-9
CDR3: CASSLVAVGNQETQYF
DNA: TGTGCCAGCAGCTTAGTTGCCGTGGGCAACCAAGAGACCCAGTACTTC

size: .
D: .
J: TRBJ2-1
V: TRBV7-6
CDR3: CASSLESYAGRGISSYNEQFF
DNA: TGTGCCAGCAGCTTAGAGAGCTACGCGGGGCGGGGAATTAGCTCCTACAATGAGCAGTTCTTC

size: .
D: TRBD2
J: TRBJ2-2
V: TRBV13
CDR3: CASSLPWTSGTNTGELFF
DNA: TGTGCCAGCAGCCTCCCGTGGACTAGCGGGACGAACACCGGGGAGCTGTTTTTT

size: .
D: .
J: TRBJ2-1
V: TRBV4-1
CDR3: CASSQTPGLLILNEQFF
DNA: TGCGCCAGCAGCCAAACCCCGGGACTCCTGATACTCAATGAGCAGTTCTTC

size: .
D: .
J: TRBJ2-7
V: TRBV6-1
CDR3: CASSVDKSEQYF
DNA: TGTGCCAGCAGTGTGGACAAATCCGAGCAGTACTTC

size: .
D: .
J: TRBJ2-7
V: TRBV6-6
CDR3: CASSYGSSEQYF
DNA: TGTGCCAGCAGTTACGGCAGCTCCGAGCAGTACTTC

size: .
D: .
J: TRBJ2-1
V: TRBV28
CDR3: CASSFSFGQGKYLSYNEQFF
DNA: TGTGCCAGCAGTTTCAGTTTTGGGCAGGGAAAATACCTCTCCTACAATGAGCAGTTCTTC

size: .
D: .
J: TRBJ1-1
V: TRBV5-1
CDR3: CASSCHHMNTEAFF
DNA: TGCGCCAGCAGCTGTCATCACATGAACACTGAAGCTTTCTTT

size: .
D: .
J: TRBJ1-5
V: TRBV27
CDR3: CASRPSGDQPQHF
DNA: TGTGCCAGCAGACCGTCTGGCGATCAGCCCCAGCATTTT

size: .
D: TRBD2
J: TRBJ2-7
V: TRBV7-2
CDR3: CASSFSGAPYEQYF
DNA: TGTGCCAGCAGCTTTAGCGGGGCGCCCTACGAGCAGTACTTC

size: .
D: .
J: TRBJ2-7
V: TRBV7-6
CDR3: CAMTQGTKQYF
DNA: TGTGCCATGACTCAGGGGACGAAGCAGTACTTC

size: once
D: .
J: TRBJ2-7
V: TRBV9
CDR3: CASSVGRDPGQEQYF
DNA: TGTGCCAGCAGCGTAGGGAGGGATCCGGGACAAGAGCAGTACTTC

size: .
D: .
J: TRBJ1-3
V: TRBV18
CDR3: CASSPQAGSHPYGNTIYF
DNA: TGTGCCAGCTCACCACAGGCTGGCAGTCATCCTTATGGAAACACCATATATTTT

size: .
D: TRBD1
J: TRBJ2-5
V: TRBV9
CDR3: CASSTRTGGIRQETQYF
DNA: TGTGCCAGCAGCACCCGGACAGGGGGCATTCGACAAGAGACCCAGTACTTC